This T cell receptor beta chain appears in the sequencing data of a study of blood T cell dynamics during melanoma immunotherapy. The V gene lost 1 base and the J gene lost 7 bases, with 22 bases spanning the gap. Germline V gives CDR1 SGHVS, CDR2 FQNEAQ. The CDR3 loop spans 17 amino acids. Time point of the sample: pre-treatment baseline. Sequenced by immunoSEQ multiplex PCR; TCRdb stores in-frame clones only, minus some. The sample gives roughly 15,000 clones, more than 70% of which show up once; roughly 5% is in the top ten. The chain uses TRBV7-8 and TRBJ1-2, with D possibly matching TRBD1 (5 bases). The clonotype comes from a human donor with melanoma. Sequencing used blood, obtained from a patient treated with checkpoint blockade. For the CDR3, the DNA is TGTGCCAGCAGCTTAGGAGTTGCTGACGGGGCGTCTGGTGGCTACACCTTC. Protein product: CASSLGVADGASGGYTF.